The text below deals with one T cell receptor beta chain. A sample-barcoded 5' primer and a J-beta primer mix were used in a second PCR of roughly 7 to 11 cycles. Each cDNA molecule was tagged by a template-switch adaptor that had 12 random nucleotides. TCRdb passed the 5' RACE reads through MiXCR, listing each CDR3 protein once. The sample includes about 1.8 million distinct CDR3 sequences, around 48% seen only once; the top ten take 2% to 2.5%. The germline V gene encodes CDR1 KGHDR and CDR2 SFDVKD. Trimming shortened V by 0 bases and J by 4 bases, and 10 bases separated the two germline ends. This CDR3 has 15 amino acids. The sample is drawn from a study of blood T cells in healthy people across ages.

The receptor was derived from a woman aged 40 to 50 in good health. V usage is TRBV24-1 and J usage is TRBJ2-3; D is unresolved. Sequences were obtained from blood. The DNA for the CDR3 is TGTGCCACCAGTGATTTGGAGGATTCAGCAGATACGCAGTATTTT. Its translation: CATSDLEDSADTQYF.